This paragraph reports one T cell receptor (beta chain). The data derive from a study of blood T cell repertoires in COVID-19. Between the trimmed V and J ends, which lost 5 bases and 0 bases, there was a span of 17 bases. Germline V lookup: CDR1 SGHAT, CDR2 FQNNGV. The CDR3 spans 16 residues. Assay: immunoSEQ multiplex PCR; the TCRdb copy retains only in-frame clones and omits some. Seen here are around 320,000 clones, roughly nine tenths observed once, and the top ten hold roughly 3.6%. The sequencing sample was made of PBMCs or T cells enriched from blood (not recorded which). The sequence was collected from a woman under 40 who had been exposed to COVID-19. This rearrangement joins TRBV11-2 to TRBJ2-7; D perhaps matches TRBD2 (7 bases). CDR3 sequence: CASSRGGGISSYEQYF. CDR3 DNA: TGTGCCAGCAGCCGAGGGGGGGGGATTAGCTCCTACGAGCAGTACTTC.